A single sample gave rise to the 6 T cell receptor beta chains below, sequenced in a study of blood T cell repertoires in COVID-19. TCRdb's copy holds only in-frame clones and misses some; the assay was immunoSEQ multiplex PCR. The sample lists about 190,000 clones, roughly 80% occurring once. Sequencing used peripheral blood. The receptors originated from a man between 60 and 70 years old with active or convalescent COVID-19.

This clone was counted a single time. J is TRBJ2-5 and V is TRBV11-2, with D perhaps matching TRBD2 (6 bases). The CDR3 is made up of 14 amino acids. V lost 5 bases and J lost 4, with 14 bases in between. Germline lookup yields CDR1 SGHAT and CDR2 FQNNGV. The CDR3 protein is CASSPTRLPETQYF. The CDR3 nucleotides are TGTGCCAGCAGCCCGACTAGGCTGCCAGAGACCCAGTACTTC.

There are a few counts of this clone. The chain has TRBV7-9 and TRBJ1-4; D remains ambiguous. CDR3 length: 14 amino acids. Germline CDR1 is SEHNR and CDR2 is FQNEAQ (reference sequence). V lost 1 base and J lost 4, with 7 bases in between. CDR3 bases: TGTGCCAGCAGCTTAGTAGATGGTAATGAAAAACTGTTTTTT. This sequence encodes CASSLVDGNEKLFF.

The gene calls are TRBV7-2 and TRBJ2-1, with 8 bases aligning to TRBD2. The J segment lost 5 bases and the V segment lost 2 bases, leaving 5 bases of the junction unmatched. The CDR3 has 15 amino acids. CDR1 is SGHTA, CDR2 FQGNSA, per germline. The CDR3 nucleotides read TGTGCCAGCAGCTTATACCTAGCGGGCAACAATGAGCAGTTCTTC. Protein: CASSLYLAGNNEQFF.

The J gene is TRBJ2-1, the V gene TRBV6-2 or TRBV6-3; TRBD2 matches at 10 bases. CDR1 is MNHEY and CDR2 is SVGEGT in the germline V gene. This CDR3 contains 17 residues. V gave up 2 bases and J gave up 7 bases; unmatched junction bases: 11. The CDR3 region is CASSYRRGLAGVNEQFF. CDR3 in DNA: TGTGCCAGCAGTTACCGGCGGGGGCTAGCGGGAGTAAATGAGCAGTTCTTC.

This sequence joins TRBV20-1 and TRBJ2-1; D is perhaps TRBD2 (6 bases). CDR1 and CDR2 from the germline V gene are DFQATT and SNEGSKA (reference sequence). CDR3 size: 14 residues. V dropped 3 bases and J dropped 13 bases, with 22 bases sitting between them. CDR3 coding DNA: TGCAGTGCTAGTGGGCCTCTGGGGCTAGCGATACAGTTCTTC. Translation: CSASGPLGLAIQFF.

This chain joins TRBV4-3 and TRBJ2-1; D possibly corresponds to TRBD1 (6 bases). The CDR3 is 16 amino acids. Trimming cost V 4 bases and J 5 bases, with 18 bases left between them. Looked up from germline, CDR1 is LGHNA and CDR2 is YSLEER. CDR3 in DNA: TGCGCCAGCAGCCCCAGTCAGGGGCGGTTCGACAATGAGCAGTTCTTC. This encodes CASSPSQGRFDNEQFF.